This entry features one T cell receptor beta chain sequence. The sample belongs to a study of relationships among human T cell subsets. Semiquantitative ARM-PCR amplified T cell receptor alpha and beta CDR3 regions from mRNA. ARM-PCR used tagged nested gene-specific primers, then communal superprimers for exponential amplification. TCRdb ran MiXCR on the multiplex PCR reads and lists one entry per CDR3 protein. The table records a few thousand distinct CDR3 sequences, roughly 80% of them present only once. This TCR came from a man aged 40-55 years in good health. Sequenced: total T cells sorted from blood.

The CDR3 region is CASTSGGRGNEQFF. The CDR3 DNA sequence: TGTGCCAGCACCTCTGGGGGGAGAGGAAATGAGCAGTTCTTC. The chain uses TRBV12-3 or TRBV12-4 and TRBJ2-1, with a weak D call TRBD2 (6 bases). Trimming took off 7 bases at V and 7 bases at J, with 17 bases between the two ends. CDR3 length: 14 amino acids.